This TCR beta chain was profiled in a study of T cell responses to AZD1222 COVID-19 vaccine. CDR3 length equals 20 residues. Produced via immunoSEQ multiplex PCR; TCRdb's table is partial and in-frame only. Of under 200,000 clones listed, 70% to 90% are singletons. Regarding the study as a whole: Of spike-specific TCRs, nearly half reportedly target regions left unmutated in variants. Repertoires were obtained only post-peak T cell response.

Remarks on this clone: The antigen is undetermined.

This TCR was sampled from an adult who received the AZD1222 COVID-19 vaccine. Sequencing used peripheral blood, obtained 28 days after the second AZD1222 dose. The chain has TRBV21-1 and TRBJ1-2; the table gives TRBD1 as D, unverified against the DNA. TRBV21-1 is tagged as a pseudogene. This CDR3 reads CASSKFKFSGVRQGKHGYTF. The CDR3 coding sequence is TGTGCCAGCAGCAAATTTAAGTTTTCGGGAGTTAGACAGGGGAAGCATGGCTACACCTTC.